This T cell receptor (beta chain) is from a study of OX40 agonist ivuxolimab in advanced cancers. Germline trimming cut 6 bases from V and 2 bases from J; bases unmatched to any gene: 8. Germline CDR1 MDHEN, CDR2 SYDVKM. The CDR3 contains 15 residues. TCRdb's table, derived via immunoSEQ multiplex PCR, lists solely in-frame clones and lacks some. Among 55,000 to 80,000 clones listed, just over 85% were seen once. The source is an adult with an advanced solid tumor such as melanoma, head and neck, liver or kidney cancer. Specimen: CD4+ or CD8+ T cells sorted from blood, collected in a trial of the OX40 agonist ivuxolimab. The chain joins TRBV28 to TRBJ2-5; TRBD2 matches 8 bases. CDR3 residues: CASSGGGLSQETQYF. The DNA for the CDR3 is TGTGCCAGCAGCGGGGGGGGACTTTCACAAGAGACCCAGTACTTC.